This T cell receptor beta chain appears in the sequencing data of a study of cytomegalovirus exposure and HLA in healthy donors. Study-level points and caveats: It was taken for granted in presence/absence analyses that sequencing depth across donors was roughly uniform. In an earlier analysis, in some 600 donors, most V segments appeared productive either ~87% or ~30% of the time.

Trimming left V 3 bases short and J 11 bases short, with 14 bases between. From germline, CDR1 is SGHDT and CDR2 YYEEEE. This CDR3 is 12 amino acids long. Comments on this clone: Its target is not known.

The PCR had 60 Vbeta and 13 Jbeta primers. Sequenced by immunoSEQ multiplex PCR; TCRdb stores in-frame clones only, minus some. Among around 150,000 clones listed, around 80% were seen once. This chain links TRBV5-6 with TRBJ1-1, with D tentatively TRBD1 (5 bases). The clonotype originates from a man under 40 in good health and CMV-seronegative. The sequenced sample consisted of PBMCs. CDR3 residues: CASSSTGGSAFF. For the CDR3, the DNA is TGTGCCAGCAGCTCCACGGGGGGGTCTGCTTTCTTT.